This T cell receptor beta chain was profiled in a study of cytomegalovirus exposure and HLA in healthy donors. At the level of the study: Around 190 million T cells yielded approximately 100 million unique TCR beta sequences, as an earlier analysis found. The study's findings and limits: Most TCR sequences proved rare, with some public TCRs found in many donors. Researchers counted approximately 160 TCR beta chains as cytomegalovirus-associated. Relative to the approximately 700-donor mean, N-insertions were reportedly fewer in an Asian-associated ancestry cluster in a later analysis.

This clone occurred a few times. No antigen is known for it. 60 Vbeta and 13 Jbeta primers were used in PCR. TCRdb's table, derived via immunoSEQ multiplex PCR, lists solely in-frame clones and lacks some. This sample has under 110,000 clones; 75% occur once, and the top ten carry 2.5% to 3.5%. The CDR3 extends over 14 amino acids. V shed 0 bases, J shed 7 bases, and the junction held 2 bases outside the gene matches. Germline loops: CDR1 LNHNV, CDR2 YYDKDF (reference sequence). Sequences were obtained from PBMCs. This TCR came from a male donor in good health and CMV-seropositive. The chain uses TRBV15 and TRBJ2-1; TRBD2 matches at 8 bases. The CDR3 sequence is CATSRDTSGNEQFF. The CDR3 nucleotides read TGTGCCACCAGCAGAGATACTAGCGGAAATGAGCAGTTCTTC.